The clone carrying this T cell receptor beta chain was seen repeatedly, ten times or more. V lost 3 bases to trimming and J lost 0 bases; unmatched junction nucleotides: 4. There are 17 residues in the CDR3. The entry originates in a study of patients and donors after allogeneic stem cell transplantation. TCRdb recomputed calls from the RT-PCR reads with MiXCR, one row per CDR3 protein. Among hundreds of thousands of distinct CDR3 sequences, 16% were seen once, and the ten largest hold 7% to 7.5%. This receptor was obtained from a human donor who was either an allogeneic HSCT recipient or a stem cell or donor lymphocyte infusion donor (not recorded which). It is not recorded whose cells these are; they may come from a transplant donor. Sample: blood, either unsorted or a sorted T cell fraction (not recorded which). V is TRBV12-3 or TRBV12-4 and J is TRBJ2-2; 10 nucleotides line up with TRBD2. Here the CDR3 reads CASSFPSGGANTGELFF. The DNA for the CDR3 is TGTGCCAGCAGTTTCCCTAGCGGGGGAGCGAACACCGGGGAGCTGTTTTTT.